Listed here are 16 T cell receptor beta chains from one sample, sequenced in a study of T cell changes during pregnancy in multiple sclerosis. Produced via immunoSEQ multiplex PCR; TCRdb's table is partial and in-frame only. The table records tens of thousands of clones, about 91% of them present only once. The source material was peripheral blood, sampled in the second trimester of pregnancy. The receptors stem from a female donor in good health, enrolled as a control in a pregnancy study.

The V call is TRBV28, the J call TRBJ1-2; D gene uncertain. Germline lookup yields CDR1 MDHEN and CDR2 SYDVKM. V lost 7 bases to trimming and J lost 2 bases, with 8 bases between them. CDR3 length equals 12 residues. In DNA, the CDR3 is TGTGCCAGCACGTGGAGAAACTATGGCTACACCTTC. Translating it yields CASTWRNYGYTF.

This clone showed up just once. The chain carries TRBV28 and TRBJ1-2; D call uncertain. Trimming took 3 bases from V and 4 from J, leaving 9 bases between them. Germline V gene lookup returns CDR1 MDHEN and CDR2 SYDVKM. This CDR3 spans 13 amino acids. CDR3 in amino acids: CASSLRRSYGYTF. The CDR3 DNA follows: TGTGCCAGCAGTTTGCGCAGGTCCTATGGCTACACCTTC.

The J gene is TRBJ2-7, the V gene TRBV27; D not resolved. Trimming took off 0 bases at V and 1 base at J, with 7 bases between the two ends. Germline values: CDR1 MNHEY, CDR2 SMNVEV (reference sequence). The CDR3 is made up of 14 amino acids. The CDR3 sequence is CASSLSSRSYEQYF. The CDR3 DNA is TGTGCCAGCAGTTTATCGTCCAGGTCCTACGAGCAGTACTTC.

Only one count was recorded for this clone. This chain links TRBV6-4 with TRBJ2-2; D ambiguous. V was pared by 6 bases and J by 5 bases, with 13 bases between. The germline CDR1 and CDR2 sequences are MRHNA and SNTAGT. The CDR3 totals 14 residues. The CDR3: CASRGSPETGELFF. CDR3 nucleotides: TGTGCCAGCAGAGGATCTCCGGAGACCGGGGAGCTGTTTTTT.

The chain has TRBV19 and TRBJ2-3, with 7 bases identical to TRBD2. The length of the CDR3 is 15 residues. The junction had 5 bases not matched to a gene; V was cut back by 0 bases and J by 5 bases. The germline V gene has CDR1 LNHDA and CDR2 SQIVND (reference sequence). The CDR3 reads CASSIESGNRDTQYF. CDR3 in DNA: TGTGCCAGTAGTATAGAAAGCGGGAACAGAGATACGCAGTATTTT.

This chain joins TRBV7-2 and TRBJ2-1; 7 bases fit TRBD1. V gave up 3 bases and J gave up 12 bases; unmatched junction bases: 5. CDR1 and CDR2 from the germline V gene are SGHTA and FQGNSA. This CDR3 contains 12 residues. The CDR3 sequence is CASSFDRAMQFF. For the CDR3, the DNA is TGTGCCAGCAGCTTCGACAGGGCGATGCAGTTCTTC.

The chain is built from TRBV19 and TRBJ1-5, with D perhaps matching TRBD1 (6 bases). Germline V gene sequence: CDR1 LNHDA, CDR2 SQIVND (reference sequence). V was shortened by 7 bases and J by 0 bases, with 16 bases between the two germline ends. The CDR3 is 16 amino acids. Here the CDR3 DNA reads TGTGCCAGTAAGGCAGGGGTAGTGGATAGCAATCAGCCCCAGCATTTT. Translation gives CASKAGVVDSNQPQHF.

Concerning this clone: Additional DNA sequences in this sample encode the identical CDR3. This chain connects TRBV6-1 to TRBJ1-1; no reliable D call. CDR3 length: 14 amino acids. CDR1 is MNHNS and CDR2 is SASEGT in the germline V gene. Trimming shortened V by 3 bases and J by 1 base, and 9 bases separated the two germline ends. The CDR3 bases are TGTGCCAGCAGTGAGCCAGGAAAGAACACTGAAGCTTTCTTT. Translation gives CASSEPGKNTEAFF.

The chain combines TRBV28 with TRBJ2-7; TRBD1 matches at 8 bases. Germline V gene data show CDR1 as MDHEN and CDR2 as SYDVKM. The CDR3 runs 14 residues. V lost 7 bases and J lost 5; bases outside the gene matches: 10. CDR3 amino acids: CASNARTGINEQYF. CDR3 DNA sequence: TGTGCCAGCAATGCCCGGACAGGGATCAACGAGCAGTACTTC.

The chain carries TRBV29-1 and TRBJ1-1; 7 bases fit TRBD1. The CDR3 is 13 amino acids. The germline V gene encodes CDR1 SQVTM and CDR2 ANQGSEA. After removal of 4 bases from V and 5 bases from J, the junction contained 7 bases not matched to a gene. CDR3 bases: TGCAGCGTTGTAACAGGGGAAGGAACTGAAGCTTTCTTT. Its protein product is CSVVTGEGTEAFF. Filled out from reference TRBV29-1 and TRBJ1-1, the complete variable domain reads SAVISQKPSRDICQRGTSLTIQCQVDSQVTMMFWYRQQPGQSLTLIATANQGSEATYESGFVIDKFPISRPNLTFSTLTVSNMSPEDSSIYLCSVVTGEGTEAFFGQGTRLTVV.

The chain is built from TRBV5-4 and TRBJ1-2; 7 bases map to TRBD1. V gave up 2 bases and J gave up 5 bases; unmatched junction bases: 6. In germline, CDR1 is SGHNT, CDR2 YYREEE (reference sequence). This CDR3 is 14 amino acids long. The CDR3 region is CASSLGTALYGYTF. The DNA of the CDR3 is TGTGCCAGCAGCTTAGGGACAGCCCTTTATGGCTACACCTTC.

This chain uses TRBV6-6 with TRBJ2-1; D perhaps matches TRBD2 (6 bases). The CDR3 is made up of 15 amino acids. The germline V gene has CDR1 MNHNY and CDR2 SVGAGI (reference sequence). V lost 4 bases and J lost 6, with 16 bases in between. The CDR3 sequence: CASSSILPGGNEQFF. The CDR3 region has the DNA TGTGCCAGCAGTTCGATCCTTCCCGGGGGCAATGAGCAGTTCTTC.

This clone has just one count. The rearrangement joins TRBV30 to TRBJ2-2; no definite D call. Germline V gene lookup returns CDR1 GTSNPN and CDR2 SVGIG (reference sequence). There are 14 residues in the CDR3. Trimming cost V 2 bases and J 2 bases, with 9 bases left between them. DNA of the CDR3: TGTGCCTGGAGTTCGACTGTCAACACCGGGGAGCTGTTTTTT. This codes for CAWSSTVNTGELFF.

This chain joins TRBV9 and TRBJ2-7; D not certain. CDR1 SGDLS and CDR2 YYNGEE come from the germline V gene. Trimming took off 3 bases at V and 1 base at J, with 14 bases between the two ends. The CDR3 totals 15 residues. The CDR3 here is CASSETAVGSYEQYF. The CDR3 DNA reads TGTGCCAGCAGCGAAACAGCCGTTGGGTCCTACGAGCAGTACTTC.

V and J are TRBV4-3 and TRBJ1-4, with D perhaps TRBD1 (6 bases). Germline V gene lookup returns CDR1 LGHNA and CDR2 YSLEER. There are 15 residues in the CDR3. V lost 3 bases, J lost 2 bases, and 10 bases lay in between. The CDR3 sequence is CASSQNRVTNEKLFF. For the CDR3, the DNA is TGCGCCAGCAGCCAGAACAGGGTTACTAATGAAAAACTGTTTTTT.

This sequence joins TRBV27 and TRBJ1-4; perhaps TRBD1 as D (6 bases). Germline CDR1 and CDR2: MNHEY and SMNVEV (reference sequence). V was cut by 3 bases and J by 7 bases, with 9 bases left in between. This CDR3 is 13 amino acids long. CDR3 in amino acids: CASSLGGAEKLFF. CDR3 in DNA: TGTGCCAGCAGTTTGGGGGGGGCTGAAAAACTGTTTTTT. Variable domain in full (rest from reference TRBV27 and TRBJ1-4): EAQVTQNPRYLITVTGKKLTVTCSQNMNHEYMSWYRQDPGLGLRQIYYSMNVEVTDKGDVPEGYKVSRKEKRNFPLILESPSPNQTSLYFCASSLGGAEKLFFGSGTQLSVL.